What follows are 27 T cell receptor beta chains derived from one specimen sequenced in a study of a mutant IDH1 vaccine in newly diagnosed glioma. Time point here: week 11, during vaccination. Topical imiquimod was applied with each vaccine dose, which held 300 ug of mutant IDH1 20-mer peptide. These receptors have no identified antigens. The data were produced by immunoSEQ multiplex PCR, yet TCRdb's version contains in-frame clones alone and is incomplete. Of about 60,000 clones listed, under 90% were seen once; the top ten hold 3% to 4.5%. This sample comprised PBMCs, obtained from a glioma patient whose treatment included an IDH1 peptide vaccine. The receptors derive from a man aged 25 to 40 with glioma.

The V and J genes are TRBV28 and TRBJ2-1; tentatively, D is TRBD1 (5 bases). Germline CDR1 and CDR2: MDHEN and SYDVKM. Between the trimmed V and J ends, which lost 3 bases and 5 bases, there was a span of 14 bases. The CDR3 is 15 amino acids. The CDR3 DNA is TGTGCCAGCAGTTTGGGGCTAGAGATCGACAATGAGCAGTTCTTC. This encodes CASSLGLEIDNEQFF.

This chain uses TRBV2 with TRBJ2-1; D gene uncertain. Germline V gene lookup returns CDR1 SNHLY and CDR2 FYNNEI. The CDR3 spans 11 residues. With 7 bases removed from V and 2 bases from J, the gap between germline ends came to 3 bases. The CDR3 protein is CASTTYNEQFF. CDR3 DNA: TGTGCCAGCACTACCTACAATGAGCAGTTCTTC. Complete variable domain (other parts from reference TRBV2 and TRBJ2-1): EPEVTQTPSHQVTQMGQEVILRCVPISNHLYFYWYRQILGQKVEFLVSFYNNEISEKSEIFDDQFSVERPDGSNFTLKIRSTKLEDSAMYFCASTTYNEQFFGPGTRLTVL.

The chain employs TRBV28 and TRBJ1-5, with TRBD1 matching over 7 bases. This CDR3 is built from 12 residues. The germline gives CDR1 MDHEN, CDR2 SYDVKM. J lost 12 bases, V lost 3 bases, and 5 bases had no gene match. CDR3 DNA sequence: TGTGCCAGCAGTTTTCTCCGGGACAGCCAGCATTTT. Residues: CASSFLRDSQHF.

The chain couples TRBV21-1 to TRBJ1-1. TRBV21-1 is flagged as a pseudogene. The CDR3 is made up of 13 amino acids. The CDR3 region has the DNA TGTGCCAGCAGCAAAGGAATAAAGACTGAAGCTTTCTTT. It is translated as CASSKGIKTEAFF.

The chain uses TRBV18 and TRBJ2-5; either TRBD1 or TRBD2 may fit D (6 bases each). The CDR3 contains 14 residues. Germline V gene data show CDR1 as KGHSH and CDR2 as LQKENI. The V end lost 2 bases, the J end lost 5 bases, and 12 bases lay between the germline ends. CDR3 in amino acids: CASSPMQGRETQYF. DNA for the CDR3: TGTGCCAGCTCACCAATGCAGGGGAGGGAGACCCAGTACTTC.

This clone was seen a few times. The chain is built from TRBV2 and TRBJ1-1; D gene uncertain. CDR1 and CDR2 (germline): SNHLY, FYNNEI. V was pared by 10 bases and J by 5 bases, with 14 bases between. The CDR3 extends over 12 amino acids. CDR3 sequence reads: CAISEWRTEAFF. CDR3 DNA sequence: TGTGCCATCTCGGAGTGGAGGACTGAAGCTTTCTTT. Together with reference TRBV2 and TRBJ1-1, the CDR3 gives the full variable domain: EPEVTQTPSHQVTQMGQEVILRCVPISNHLYFYWYRQILGQKVEFLVSFYNNEISEKSEIFDDQFSVERPDGSNFTLKIRSTKLEDSAMYFCAISEWRTEAFFGQGTRLTVV.

The chain recombines TRBV9 with TRBJ2-7, with a tentative D call TRBD2 (5 bases). This CDR3 is 14 amino acids long. The V gene lost 7 bases and the J gene lost 1 base, with 15 bases spanning the gap. Per germline, CDR1 SGDLS and CDR2 YYNGEE. This CDR3 reads CASSPGVGSYEQYF. The CDR3 DNA reads as TGTGCCAGCTCCCCCGGGGTGGGGTCCTACGAGCAGTACTTC. Full variable domain (missing parts from reference TRBV9 and TRBJ2-7): DSGVTQTPKHLITATGQRVTLRCSPRSGDLSVYWYQQSLDQGLQFLIQYYNGEERAKGNILERFSAQQFPDLHSELNLSSLELGDSALYFCASSPGVGSYEQYFGPGTRLTVT.

V gene TRBV2 combines with J gene TRBJ1-6, with D perhaps matching TRBD1 (6 bases). CDR3 size: 15 residues. CDR1 is SNHLY, CDR2 FYNNEI, per germline. V was pared by 6 bases and J by 6 bases, with 15 bases between. CDR3 nucleotides: TGTGCCAGCAGGGGCTCCCAGGGGTTTAATTCACCCCTCCACTTT. It translates to CASRGSQGFNSPLHF.

The CDR3 spells CASSEDGQSNEKLFF. For the CDR3, the DNA is TGTGCCAGCAGTGAAGACGGACAGTCTAATGAAAAACTGTTTTTT. The V call is TRBV2, the J call TRBJ1-4; D might be TRBD1 (6 bases). Germline lookup yields CDR1 SNHLY and CDR2 FYNNEI. Trimming removed 1 base from V and 3 bases from J, with 9 bases in between. The CDR3 totals 15 residues. Filled out from reference TRBV2 and TRBJ1-4, the complete variable domain reads EPEVTQTPSHQVTQMGQEVILRCVPISNHLYFYWYRQILGQKVEFLVSFYNNEISEKSEIFDDQFSVERPDGSNFTLKIRSTKLEDSAMYFCASSEDGQSNEKLFFGSGTQLSVL.

This clone came up once. The genes are TRBV10-3 and TRBJ2-1; 7 nucleotides line up with TRBD2. CDR1 and CDR2 from the germline V gene are ENHRY and SYGVKD. The CDR3 runs to 15 residues. V gave up 3 bases and J gave up 8 bases; unmatched junction bases: 10. The CDR3 here is CAISDPGKGRDEQFF. The CDR3 nucleotides read TGTGCCATCAGTGACCCGGGGAAAGGGAGGGATGAGCAGTTCTTC.

The chain is built from TRBV7-3 and TRBJ1-1; D is ambiguous. CDR1 SGHTA and CDR2 FQGTGA come from the germline V gene. V shed 5 bases and J shed 4 bases, with 14 bases lying between them. There are 14 residues in the CDR3. The CDR3 sequence: CASSATGDSTEAFF. DNA of the CDR3: TGTGCCAGCAGCGCCACGGGAGATTCCACTGAAGCTTTCTTT.

The chain joins TRBV6-1 to TRBJ2-1; the D is unclear. V lost 6 bases to trimming and J lost 2 bases, with 11 bases between them. The CDR3 covers 14 residues. CDR1 and CDR2 from the germline V gene are MNHNS and SASEGT. Here the CDR3 DNA reads TGTGCCAGCAGAGCAGGCCCCACCTACAATGAGCAGTTCTTC. Translated: CASRAGPTYNEQFF.

V usage is TRBV29-1 and J usage is TRBJ2-3; D possibly corresponds to TRBD1 (6 bases). V shed 5 bases and J shed 2 bases, with 20 bases lying between them. Germline lookup yields CDR1 SQVTM and CDR2 ANQGSEA. CDR3 length: 16 amino acids. The CDR3, as DNA: TGCAGCGTTATGCTCCCCCAGGGGCCCTTCACAGATACGCAGTATTTT. This encodes CSVMLPQGPFTDTQYF.

The chain is built from TRBV19 and TRBJ1-2; D ambiguous. Trimming left V 3 bases short and J 11 bases short, with 16 bases between. The germline V gene has CDR1 LNHDA and CDR2 SQIVND (reference sequence). This CDR3 region has 13 residues. CDR3 sequence (DNA): TGTGCCAGTAGTATCTCCAGGTCGGGCCGTTACACCTTC. Translation gives CASSISRSGRYTF.

This rearrangement joins TRBV5-1 to TRBJ2-3, with 7 bases fitting TRBD2. The CDR3 loop spans 15 amino acids. The trim removed 0 bases at V and 6 bases at J, leaving 7 bases unmatched. In germline, CDR1 is SGHRS, CDR2 YFSETQ. The CDR3 region is CASSLARAGGDTQYF. Here the CDR3 DNA reads TGCGCCAGCAGCTTGGCCCGGGCCGGGGGGGATACGCAGTATTTT.

The rearrangement uses TRBV4-1 and TRBJ2-3; D uncertain. The V end was cut by 0 bases, the J end by 5 bases, with 9 bases between. Germline CDR1 is MGHRA and CDR2 is YSYEKL. The CDR3 consists of 14 residues. The CDR3 is CASSQDYRLDTQYF. CDR3 nucleotide sequence: TGCGCCAGCAGCCAAGATTATAGGTTAGATACGCAGTATTTT.

In regard to this clone: The same CDR3 arises from other DNA sequences in this sample as well. The chain has TRBV9 and TRBJ2-5; a weak D match, TRBD2 (6 bases). The germline gives CDR1 SGDLS, CDR2 YYNGEE. V shed 0 bases and J shed 0 bases, with 9 bases lying between them. The CDR3 is 15 amino acids. CDR3: CASSVAGGNQETQYF. The CDR3 DNA reads TGTGCCAGCAGCGTAGCGGGCGGGAACCAAGAGACCCAGTACTTC.

CDR3 sequence: CASSPRLNTEAFF. In DNA form, the CDR3 reads TGTGCCAGCAGCCCCCGGTTGAACACTGAAGCTTTCTTT. The chain is built from TRBV5-4 and TRBJ1-1; D gene uncertain. From germline, CDR1 is SGHNT and CDR2 YYREEE (reference sequence). The ends were cut back, 4 bases at V and 0 bases at J, with 7 bases in the middle. This CDR3 spans 13 amino acids.

This chain uses TRBV28 with TRBJ1-4, with 11 bases matching TRBD1. Unmatched junction bases numbered 13, after V lost 6 bases and J lost 7 bases. Germline V lookup: CDR1 MDHEN, CDR2 SYDVKM. The CDR3 consists of 17 residues. The CDR3 DNA is TGTGCCAGCAGAGACTCCGTAGGACAGGGGGCGATTGAAAAACTGTTTTTT. Residues: CASRDSVGQGAIEKLFF.

The chain recombines TRBV7-6 with TRBJ2-1, with D unresolved. The CDR3 runs 13 residues. Germline loops: CDR1 SGHVS, CDR2 FNYEAQ. V dropped 0 bases and J dropped 9 bases, with 9 bases sitting between them. CDR3 in amino acids: CASSLASSREQFF. The CDR3 DNA follows: TGTGCCAGCAGCTTAGCGTCGAGTCGTGAGCAGTTCTTC.

The V and J genes are TRBV18 and TRBJ1-6, with 7 bases that match TRBD1. From germline, CDR1 is KGHSH and CDR2 LQKENI. Trimming cost V 9 bases and J 5 bases; bases outside gene matches: 4. CDR3 length: 13 amino acids. CDR3 sequence: CASWDRNNSPLHF. CDR3 coding DNA: TGTGCCAGTTGGGACAGAAATAATTCACCCCTCCACTTT.

The J gene is TRBJ2-6, the V gene TRBV4-3; possible D gene TRBD2, 5 bases. The length of the CDR3 is 16 residues. Trimming removed 1 base from V and 1 base from J, with 8 bases in between. CDR1 and CDR2 (germline): LGHNA, YSLEER. CDR3 DNA sequence: TGCGCCAGCAGCCAAGTATGGGAGTCTGGGGCCAACGTCCTGACTTTC. Protein: CASSQVWESGANVLTF.

This chain joins TRBV7-4 and TRBJ2-1; a possible D gene is TRBD2 (6 bases). Germline V gives CDR1 SGHVT, CDR2 SQSDAQ. The germline V and J ends were trimmed by 5 bases and 5 bases, with 19 bases remaining between them. The CDR3 covers 16 residues. The CDR3 here is CASSPRRDVGDNEQFF. CDR3 sequence (DNA): TGTGCCAGCAGCCCCAGGCGGGACGTGGGAGACAATGAGCAGTTCTTC.

V and J are TRBV27 and TRBJ2-5; 9 bases match TRBD2. CDR1 is MNHEY, CDR2 SMNVEV, per germline (reference sequence). V was pared by 7 bases and J by 2 bases, with 8 bases of the junction left unmatched. There are 15 residues in the CDR3. Here the CDR3 DNA reads TGTGCCAGCACCTCTTTGACTAGCGGTCAAGAGACCCAGTACTTC. Translating gives CASTSLTSGQETQYF.

This rearrangement joins TRBV27 to TRBJ2-7, with D uncertain. Trimming removed 0 bases at V and 0 bases at J, with 6 bases between. CDR1 MNHEY and CDR2 SMNVEV come from the germline V gene (reference sequence). The CDR3 is 14 residues long. The CDR3 loop is CASSLSVDSYEQYF. In DNA, the CDR3 is TGTGCCAGCAGTTTATCCGTGGACTCCTACGAGCAGTACTTC.

This chain links TRBV7-2 with TRBJ2-1, with 10 bases that match TRBD2. V dropped 1 base and J dropped 7; count of bases not matched to a gene: 7. The germline gives CDR1 SGHTA, CDR2 FQGNSA. This CDR3 has 16 amino acids. As DNA, the CDR3 is TGTGCCAGCAGCTTAGAAGGTCTAGCGGGAGTGAATGAGCAGTTCTTC. This codes for CASSLEGLAGVNEQFF. Drawing the rest from reference TRBV7-2 and TRBJ2-1, the complete variable domain is GAGVSQSPSNKVTEKGKDVELRCDPISGHTALYWYRQSLGQGLEFLIYFQGNSAPDKSGLPSDRFSAERTGGSVSTLTIQRTQQEDSAVYLCASSLEGLAGVNEQFFGPGTRLTVL.

The chain uses TRBV11-2 and TRBJ2-7; tentative D call: TRBD2 (5 bases). The length of the CDR3 is 15 residues. Trimming removed 2 bases at V and 1 base at J, with 12 bases between. Germline assignment: CDR1 SGHAT and CDR2 FQNNGV. The CDR3 loop is CASSLSHQRSYEQYF. Written as DNA, the CDR3 is TGTGCCAGCAGCTTAAGTCACCAGCGGTCCTACGAGCAGTACTTC.